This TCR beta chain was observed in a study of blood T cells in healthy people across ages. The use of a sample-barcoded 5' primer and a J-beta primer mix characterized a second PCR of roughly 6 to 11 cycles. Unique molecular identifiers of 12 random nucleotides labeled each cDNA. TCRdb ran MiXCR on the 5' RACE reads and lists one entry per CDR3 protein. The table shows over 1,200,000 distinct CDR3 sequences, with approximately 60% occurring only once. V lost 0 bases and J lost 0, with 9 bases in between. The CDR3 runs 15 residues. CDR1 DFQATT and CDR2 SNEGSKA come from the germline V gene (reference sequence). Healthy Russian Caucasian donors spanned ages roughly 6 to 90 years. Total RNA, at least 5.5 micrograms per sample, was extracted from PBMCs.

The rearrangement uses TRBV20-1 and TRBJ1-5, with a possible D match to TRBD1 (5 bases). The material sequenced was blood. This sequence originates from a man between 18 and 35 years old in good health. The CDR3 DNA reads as TGCAGTGCTAGAGATATCGGGGCTAGCAATCAGCCCCAGCATTTT. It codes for CSARDIGASNQPQHF.